These 8 T cell receptor beta chains were sequenced from one sample in a study of identical twins. In TCRdb, the 5' RACE reads were re-called with MiXCR into one record per CDR3 protein. The sample contains roughly 230,000 distinct CDR3 sequences, 6.5% to 9.5% of which appear only once. These data were also filed under a second study, of yellow fever vaccine responses in identical twins.

Material: CD8+ T cells sorted from blood. Receptor source: a woman between 18 and 30 years old in good health.

J is TRBJ1-6 and V is TRBV15; perhaps TRBD1 as D (6 bases). This CDR3 is built from 15 residues. The germline V gene has CDR1 LNHNV and CDR2 YYDKDF (reference sequence). Trimming stripped 5 bases from V and 0 bases from J, with 8 bases between. The CDR3 loop is CATSGQSSYNSPLHF. The CDR3 DNA is TGTGCCACCAGCGGACAGAGCTCCTATAATTCACCCCTCCACTTT.

This clonotype was observed a few times. This sequence joins TRBV6-5 and TRBJ1-1, with D maybe TRBD1 (6 bases). The CDR3 consists of 15 residues. V was shortened by 4 bases and J by 3 bases, with 15 bases between the two germline ends. Germline V gene data show CDR1 as MNHEY and CDR2 as SVGAGI. CDR3 region: CASSSVQGYYTEAFF. The CDR3 nucleotides are TGTGCCAGCAGTTCAGTACAGGGTTATTACACTGAAGCTTTCTTT.

CDR3 nucleotides: TGTGCCAGCAGCGCAAGCAGGGGGCAGGGCACTGAAGCTTTCTTT. Protein: CASSASRGQGTEAFF. The J gene is TRBJ1-1, the V gene TRBV5-4; 8 bases agree with TRBD1. Unmatched junction bases numbered 9, after V lost 4 bases and J lost 4 bases. This CDR3 has 15 residues. The germline gives CDR1 SGHNT, CDR2 YYREEE (reference sequence).

The rearrangement links TRBV6-2 or TRBV6-3 to TRBJ2-4; D is ambiguous. Trimming took 0 bases from V and 0 from J, leaving 3 bases between them. Germline CDR1 and CDR2: MNHEY and SVGEGT. This CDR3 comprises 14 residues. CDR3 in DNA: TGTGCCAGCAGTTACTCAGAAGCCAAAAACATTCAGTACTTC. It codes for CASSYSEAKNIQYF.

The gene calls are TRBV7-9 and TRBJ2-1, with 12 positions matching TRBD2. V lost 5 bases, J lost 14 bases, and 4 bases stayed unmatched. Germline CDR1 is SEHNR and CDR2 is FQNEAQ (reference sequence). The CDR3 is 12 amino acids. DNA for the CDR3: TGTGCCAGCAGCCGGACTAGCGGGAAGGAGTTCTTC. Translating it yields CASSRTSGKEFF. The full variable domain, its missing parts supplied by reference TRBV7-9 and TRBJ2-1, is DTGVSQNPRHKITKRGQNVTFRCDPISEHNRLYWYRQTLGQGPEFLTYFQNEAQLEKSRLLSDRFSAERPKGSFSTLEIQRTEQGDSAMYLCASSRTSGKEFFGPGTRLTVL.

This clonotype was observed many times. The J gene is TRBJ2-1, the V gene TRBV12-3 or TRBV12-4, with TRBD2 identical over 8 bases. V lost 4 bases to trimming and J lost 6 bases; unmatched junction nucleotides: 8. The CDR3 contains 15 residues. This chain's CDR3 is CASSSWTSLINEQFF. The CDR3 DNA is TGTGCCAGCAGTTCATGGACTAGCCTCATCAATGAGCAGTTCTTC.

This clonotype was picked up a small number of times. The CDR3 DNA reads as TGTGCCAGCAGCCTTCTAGCGGGGGGCGTGGAGACCCAGTACTTC. Translating it yields CASSLLAGGVETQYF. The chain recombines TRBV7-8 with TRBJ2-5; TRBD2 matches 11 bases. The V gene's germline CDR1 is SGHVS and CDR2 FQNEAQ. The CDR3 runs 15 residues. V was clipped by 5 bases and J by 5 bases; unmatched bases: 7.

The chain joins TRBV4-1 to TRBJ2-1; D not resolved. The CDR3 loop spans 14 amino acids. CDR1 is MGHRA and CDR2 is YSYEKL in the germline V gene. Trimming removed 6 bases from V and 0 bases from J, with 9 bases in between. The CDR3 loop is CASRNPDSYNEQFF. The CDR3 region has the DNA TGCGCCAGCAGAAATCCCGACTCCTACAATGAGCAGTTCTTC.